This T cell receptor beta chain appears in the sequencing data of a study of T-cell reconstitution after alpha-beta-depleted transplantation in children. This clonotype was counted between two and nine times. Preparing the TCRbeta library involved the use of unique molecular identifiers. TCRdb itself ran the PCR reads through MiXCR, one entry per CDR3 protein. Here the sample spans over 400,000 distinct CDR3 sequences, around 12% being singletons. The CDR3 totals 14 residues. From germline, CDR1 is MNHEY and CDR2 SVGAGI. Trimming at V came to 5 bases and at J to 5 bases, leaving 8 bases not matched to a gene.

The rearrangement joins TRBV6-5 to TRBJ2-5; 7 bases fit TRBD1. The receptor was derived from a human donor who donated a stem cell graft to a child with combined immunodeficiency. Sequences were derived from PBMCs from the stem cell graft donor, sampled from the stem cell graft. The CDR3 bases are TGTGCCAGCAGTACTGGACAGGTTGACGAGACCCAGTACTTC. Translating gives CASSTGQVDETQYF.